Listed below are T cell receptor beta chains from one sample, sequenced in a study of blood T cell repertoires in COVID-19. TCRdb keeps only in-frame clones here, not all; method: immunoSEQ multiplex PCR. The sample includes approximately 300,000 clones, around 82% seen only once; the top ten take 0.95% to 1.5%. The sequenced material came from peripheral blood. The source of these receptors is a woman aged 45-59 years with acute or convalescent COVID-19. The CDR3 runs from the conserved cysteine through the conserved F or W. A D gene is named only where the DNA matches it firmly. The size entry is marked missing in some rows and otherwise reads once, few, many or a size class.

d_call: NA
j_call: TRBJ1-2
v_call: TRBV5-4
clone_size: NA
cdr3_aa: CASSPGGEGTYGYTF
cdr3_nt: TGTGCCAGCAGCCCGGGCGGGGAGGGGACCTATGGCTACACCTTC

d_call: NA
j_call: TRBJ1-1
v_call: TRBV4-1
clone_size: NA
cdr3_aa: CASSQEQGNTEAFF
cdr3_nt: TGCGCCAGCAGCCAAGAACAGGGGAACACTGAAGCTTTCTTT

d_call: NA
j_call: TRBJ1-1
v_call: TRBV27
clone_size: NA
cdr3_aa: CASMGGRLTEAFF
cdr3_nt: TGTGCCAGCATGGGGGGGCGTTTAACTGAAGCTTTCTTT

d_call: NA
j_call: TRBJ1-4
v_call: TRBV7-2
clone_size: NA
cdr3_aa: CASSRQTAEEKLFF
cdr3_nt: TGTGCCAGCAGCCGCCAGACGGCGGAGGAAAAACTGTTTTTT

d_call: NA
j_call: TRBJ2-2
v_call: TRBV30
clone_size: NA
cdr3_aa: CAWTAGESTGELFF
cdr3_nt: TGTGCCTGGACGGCAGGGGAGAGCACCGGGGAGCTGTTTTTT

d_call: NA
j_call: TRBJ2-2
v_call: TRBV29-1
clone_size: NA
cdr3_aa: CSVEEGAHTGELFF
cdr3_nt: TGCAGCGTTGAAGAGGGGGCACACACCGGGGAGCTGTTTTTT

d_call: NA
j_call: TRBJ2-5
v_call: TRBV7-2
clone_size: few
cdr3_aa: CASSFLTARTMYQETQYF
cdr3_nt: TGTGCCAGCAGCTTCCTCACGGCCCGGACTATGTACCAAGAGACCCAGTACTTC

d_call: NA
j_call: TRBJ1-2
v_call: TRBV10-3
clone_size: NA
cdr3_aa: CAIRFREAYGYTF
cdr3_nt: TGTGCCATCAGGTTCAGGGAGGCTTATGGCTACACCTTC

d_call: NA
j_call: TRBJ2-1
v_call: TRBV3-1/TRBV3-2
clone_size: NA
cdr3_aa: CASSQAYGNEQFF
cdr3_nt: TGTGCCAGCAGCCAAGCGTACGGCAATGAGCAGTTCTTC

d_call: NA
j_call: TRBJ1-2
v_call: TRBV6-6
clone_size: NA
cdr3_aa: CASILRRGEGYTF
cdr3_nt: TGTGCCAGCATCCTTCGGAGGGGAGAAGGCTACACCTTC

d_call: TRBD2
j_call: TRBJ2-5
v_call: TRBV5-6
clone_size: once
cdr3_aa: CASSLLRGGRETQYF
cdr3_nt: TGTGCCAGCAGCTTGTTGCGGGGGGGCCGTGAGACCCAGTACTTC

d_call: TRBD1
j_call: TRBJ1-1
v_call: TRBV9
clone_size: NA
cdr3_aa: CASSVGQGAMGEAFF
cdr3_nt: TGTGCCAGCAGCGTAGGTCAGGGGGCGATGGGTGAAGCTTTCTTT

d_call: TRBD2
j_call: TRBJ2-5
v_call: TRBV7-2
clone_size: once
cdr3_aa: CASSFQGGRETQYF
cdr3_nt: TGTGCCAGCAGCTTTCAGGGAGGGCGCGAGACCCAGTACTTC

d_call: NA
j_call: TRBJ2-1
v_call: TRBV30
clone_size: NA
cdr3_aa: CAWSGLEDEQFF
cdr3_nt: TGTGCCTGGAGTGGTCTAGAGGATGAGCAGTTCTTC

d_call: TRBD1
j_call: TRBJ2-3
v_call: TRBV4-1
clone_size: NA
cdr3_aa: CASSQRDSASTDTQYF
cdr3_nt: TGCGCCAGCAGCCAAAGGGACAGCGCTAGCACAGATACGCAGTATTTT

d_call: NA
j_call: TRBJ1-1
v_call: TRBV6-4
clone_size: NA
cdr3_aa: CASSDPPGTPLTEAFF
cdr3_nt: TGTGCCAGCAGTGACCCACCGGGGACTCCCCTCACTGAAGCTTTCTTT

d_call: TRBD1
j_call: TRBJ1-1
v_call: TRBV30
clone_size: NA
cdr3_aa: CAWSAVTGVNTEAFF
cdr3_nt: TGTGCCTGGAGTGCAGTAACAGGGGTGAACACTGAAGCTTTCTTT

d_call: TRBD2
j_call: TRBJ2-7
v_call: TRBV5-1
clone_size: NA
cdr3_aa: CASSFGGALGYEQYF
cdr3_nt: TGCGCCAGCAGCTTCGGGGGGGCCCTTGGCTACGAGCAGTACTTC

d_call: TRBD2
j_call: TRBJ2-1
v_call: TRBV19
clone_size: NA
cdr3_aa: CASSIVASGNEQFF
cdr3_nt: TGTGCCAGTAGTATAGTTGCTAGCGGGAATGAGCAGTTCTTC

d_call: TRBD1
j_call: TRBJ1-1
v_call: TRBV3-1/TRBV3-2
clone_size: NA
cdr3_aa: CASSQQTGLEAFF
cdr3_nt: TGTGCCAGCAGCCAACAGACAGGGCTTGAAGCTTTCTTT

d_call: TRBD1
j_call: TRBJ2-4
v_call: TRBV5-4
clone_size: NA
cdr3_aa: CASSPTGQNIQYF
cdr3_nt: TGTGCCAGCAGCCCGACAGGGCAAAACATTCAGTACTTC

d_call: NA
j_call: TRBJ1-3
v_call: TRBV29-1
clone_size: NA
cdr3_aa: CSAMAGGNTIYF
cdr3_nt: TGCAGCGCCATGGCCGGGGGAAACACCATATATTTT

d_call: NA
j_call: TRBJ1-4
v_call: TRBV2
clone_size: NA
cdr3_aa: CASSGQGQGFEKLFF
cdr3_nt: TGTGCCAGCAGTGGGCAGGGTCAGGGGTTTGAAAAACTGTTTTTT

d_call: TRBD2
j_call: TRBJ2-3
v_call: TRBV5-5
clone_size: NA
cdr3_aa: CASSPGLAGDTQYF
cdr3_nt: TGTGCCAGCAGCCCGGGACTAGCGGGAGATACGCAGTATTTT

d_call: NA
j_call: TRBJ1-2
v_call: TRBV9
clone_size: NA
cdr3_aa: CASSVTMAYGYTF
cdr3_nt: TGTGCCAGCAGCGTCACAATGGCCTATGGCTACACCTTC

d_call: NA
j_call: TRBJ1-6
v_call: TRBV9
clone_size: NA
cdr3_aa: CASSRGGLSNSPLHF
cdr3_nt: TGTGCCAGCTCCCGGGGGGGGCTGAGCAATTCACCCCTCCACTTT

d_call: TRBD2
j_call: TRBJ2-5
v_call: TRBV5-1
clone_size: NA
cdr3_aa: CASSLATSSETQYF
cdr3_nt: TGCGCCAGCAGCTTGGCGACTAGCAGCGAGACCCAGTACTTC

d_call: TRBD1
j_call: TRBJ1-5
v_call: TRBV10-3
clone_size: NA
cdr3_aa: CANDRGRQPQHF
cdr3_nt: TGTGCCAACGACAGGGGGCGACAGCCCCAGCATTTT

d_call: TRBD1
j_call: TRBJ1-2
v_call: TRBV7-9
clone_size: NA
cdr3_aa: CASSPDRGDQGYTF
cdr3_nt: TGTGCCAGCAGCCCGGACAGGGGTGATCAAGGCTACACCTTC

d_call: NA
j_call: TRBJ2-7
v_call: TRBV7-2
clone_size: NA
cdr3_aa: CASSQWEAYEQYF
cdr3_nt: TGTGCCAGCAGCCAATGGGAGGCCTACGAGCAGTACTTC

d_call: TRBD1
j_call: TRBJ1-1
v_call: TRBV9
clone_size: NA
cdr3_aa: CASSVDPTGRTEAFF
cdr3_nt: TGTGCCAGCAGCGTAGACCCGACAGGGAGGACTGAAGCTTTCTTT

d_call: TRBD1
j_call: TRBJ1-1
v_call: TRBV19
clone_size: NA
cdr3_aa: CASMGDRAVEAFF
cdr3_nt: TGTGCCAGTATGGGAGACAGGGCAGTTGAAGCTTTCTTT

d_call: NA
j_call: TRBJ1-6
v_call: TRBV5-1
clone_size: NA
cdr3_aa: CASSFARQTNSPLHF
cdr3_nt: TGCGCCAGCAGCTTCGCCAGACAGACTAATTCACCCCTCCACTTT

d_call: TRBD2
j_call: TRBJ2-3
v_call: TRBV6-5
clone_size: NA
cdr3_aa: CASSYFSGSSDTQYF
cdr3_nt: TGTGCCAGCAGTTACTTTAGCGGGAGCTCAGATACGCAGTATTTT

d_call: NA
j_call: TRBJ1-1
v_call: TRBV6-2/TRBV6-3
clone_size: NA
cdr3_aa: CASSYKVGQTRDTEVFF
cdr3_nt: TGTGCCAGCAGTTATAAAGTCGGACAAACCAGGGACACTGAAGTTTTCTTT

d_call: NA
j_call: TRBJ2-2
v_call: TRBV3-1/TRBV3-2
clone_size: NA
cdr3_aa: CASSQRGTGELFF
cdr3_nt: TGTGCCAGCAGCCAAAGGGGAACCGGGGAGCTGTTTTTT

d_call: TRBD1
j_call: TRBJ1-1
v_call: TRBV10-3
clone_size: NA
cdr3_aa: CAIGQGLGEAFF
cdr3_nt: TGTGCCATCGGACAGGGTTTGGGTGAAGCTTTCTTT

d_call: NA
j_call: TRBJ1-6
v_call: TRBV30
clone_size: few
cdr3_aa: CAWSVLVDSPLHF
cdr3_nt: TGTGCCTGGAGTGTACTGGTAGATTCACCCCTCCACTTT

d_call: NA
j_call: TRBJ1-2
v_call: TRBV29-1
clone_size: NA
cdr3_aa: CSVSRMEGNYGYTF
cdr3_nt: TGCAGCGTTTCGCGGATGGAGGGAAACTATGGCTACACCTTC

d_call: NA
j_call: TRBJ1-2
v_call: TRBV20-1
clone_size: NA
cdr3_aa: CSASGQLNYGYTF
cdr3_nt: TGCAGTGCTAGTGGACAGCTTAACTATGGCTACACCTTC

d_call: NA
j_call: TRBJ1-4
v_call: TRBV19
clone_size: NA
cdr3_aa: CASSITGIGEKLFF
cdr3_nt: TGTGCCAGTAGTATAACAGGGATTGGTGAAAAACTGTTTTTT

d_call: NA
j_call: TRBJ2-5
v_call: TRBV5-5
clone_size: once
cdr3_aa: CASSLPGKETQYF
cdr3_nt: TGTGCCAGCAGCTTGCCGGGGAAAGAGACCCAGTACTTC

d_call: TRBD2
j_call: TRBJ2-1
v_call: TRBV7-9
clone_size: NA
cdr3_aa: CASTIAGGPGEQFF
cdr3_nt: TGTGCCAGCACCATAGCGGGAGGGCCGGGTGAGCAGTTCTTC

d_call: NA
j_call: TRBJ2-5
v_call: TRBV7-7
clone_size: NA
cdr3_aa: CASSLGGFTQETQYF
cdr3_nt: TGTGCCAGCAGCTTAGGCGGGTTTACACAAGAGACCCAGTACTTC

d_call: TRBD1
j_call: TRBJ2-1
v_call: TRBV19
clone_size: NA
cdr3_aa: CASSIRQGPQNFYNEQFF
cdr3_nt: TGTGCCAGTAGTATAAGACAGGGACCCCAGAATTTCTACAATGAGCAGTTCTTC